What follows are 30 T cell receptor beta chains derived from one specimen sequenced in a study of OX40 agonist ivuxolimab in advanced cancers. Library construction relied on the immunoSEQ multiplex PCR assay. The clones in this table, taken by TCRdb from immuneACCESS, are in-frame only. Not every clone is retained; where verified, under half of the shortfall comes from an unresolved V gene, and the cause of the rest is unknown. Counted in this sample were roughly 60,000 clones; 91% of them appeared once. Around 15% of the sample lies in the top ten. This specimen was CD4+ or CD8+ T cells sorted from blood, taken in a trial of the OX40 agonist ivuxolimab. The receptors stem from an adult with an advanced solid tumor such as melanoma, head and neck, liver or kidney cancer.

The rearrangement uses TRBV5-4 and TRBJ2-5; D uncertain. Germline values: CDR1 SGHNT, CDR2 YYREEE (reference sequence). CDR3 length equals 13 residues. The ends were cut back, 0 bases at V and 0 bases at J, with 3 bases in the middle. DNA of the CDR3: TGTGCCAGCAGCTTGGCCGACCAAGAGACCCAGTACTTC. Translation: CASSLADQETQYF.

V is TRBV28 and J is TRBJ2-7, with 11 bases fitting TRBD1. Trimming cost V 4 bases and J 4 bases; bases outside gene matches: 3. This CDR3 contains 14 residues. Germline-derived CDR1 and CDR2 are MDHEN and SYDVKM. The CDR3 coding sequence is TGTGCCAGCAGTTGGGACAGGGGGGTATACGAGCAGTACTTC. The encoded protein is CASSWDRGVYEQYF.

The genes are TRBV7-3 and TRBJ2-2, with TRBD2 matching 9 bases. This CDR3 spans 17 amino acids. The V gene end was trimmed by 1 base and the J gene end by 2 bases; junction bases not matched to a gene: 5. The V gene's germline CDR1 is SGHTA and CDR2 FQGTGA. The CDR3: CASSLMASGINTGELFF. As DNA, the CDR3 is TGTGCCAGCAGCTTAATGGCTAGCGGGATCAACACCGGGGAGCTGTTTTTT. The whole variable domain, remainder taken from reference TRBV7-3 and TRBJ2-2, is GAGVSQTPSNKVTEKGKYVELRCDPISGHTALYWYRQSLGQGPEFLIYFQGTGAADDSGLPNDRFFAVRPEGSVSTLKIQRTERGDSAVYLCASSLMASGINTGELFFGEGSRLTVL.

CDR3 sequence (DNA): TGTGCCAGCAGTTTCACCTACGAGCAGTACTTC. Translation: CASSFTYEQYF. The chain links TRBV2 to TRBJ2-7; D uncertain. V lost 5 bases to trimming and J lost 2 bases, with 4 bases between them. CDR3 size: 11 residues. Germline CDR1 and CDR2: SNHLY and FYNNEI.

The V call is TRBV6-5, the J call TRBJ2-7; 8 nucleotides match TRBD1. With V trimmed by 10 bases and J by 7 bases, 9 bases remained unmatched. The germline gives CDR1 MNHEY, CDR2 SVGAGI. There are 12 residues in the CDR3. CDR3 protein: CATKTGVREQYF. The CDR3 DNA sequence: TGTGCCACTAAGACAGGGGTGAGGGAGCAGTACTTC.

The V call is TRBV6-1, the J call TRBJ2-7; the D gene could be TRBD1 or TRBD2 (5 bases each). Per the germline V gene, CDR1 is MNHNS and CDR2 is SASEGT. The CDR3 loop spans 13 amino acids. The V end lost 7 bases, the J end lost 1 base, and 11 bases lay between the germline ends. The CDR3 sequence is CASNRDRSYEQYF. The CDR3 DNA reads as TGTGCCAGCAACCGGGACCGATCCTACGAGCAGTACTTC.

This clone was seen once. The V call is TRBV5-1, the J call TRBJ2-1, with a weak D call TRBD1 (6 bases). With 4 bases removed from V and 2 bases from J, the gap between germline ends came to 13 bases. The V gene's germline CDR1 is SGHRS and CDR2 YFSETQ. This CDR3 spans 15 amino acids. CDR3 sequence: CASSPGVVTYNEQFF. The CDR3 DNA follows: TGCGCCAGCAGCCCAGGGGTAGTCACCTACAATGAGCAGTTCTTC.

This rearrangement joins TRBV2 to TRBJ2-1; 7 positions match TRBD2. The length of the CDR3 is 14 residues. The germline CDR1 and CDR2 sequences are SNHLY and FYNNEI. V lost 4 bases to trimming and J lost 12 bases; unmatched junction nucleotides: 12. CDR3 protein: CASSVAGVVGGQFF. The CDR3 bases are TGTGCCAGCAGTGTTGCGGGAGTAGTGGGTGGGCAGTTCTTC.

The chain joins TRBV25-1 to TRBJ1-4; D gene ambiguous. CDR3 length: 15 residues. Germline lookup yields CDR1 MGHDK and CDR2 SYGVNS. Trimming stripped 10 bases from V and 1 base from J, with 16 bases between. The CDR3 loop reads CATQWTFGTNEKLFF. In DNA, the CDR3 is TGTGCCACCCAATGGACTTTCGGAACTAATGAAAAACTGTTTTTT.

The chain is built from TRBV18 and TRBJ2-3; D gene unclear. The germline gives CDR1 KGHSH, CDR2 LQKENI. Trimming took off 3 bases at V and 4 bases at J, with 8 bases between the two ends. This CDR3 is built from 13 residues. CDR3 amino acids: CASSPLLADTQYF. The DNA for the CDR3 is TGTGCCAGCTCACCTTTGTTAGCAGATACGCAGTATTTT. The full variable domain, its missing parts supplied by reference TRBV18 and TRBJ2-3, is NAGVMQNPRHLVRRRGQEARLRCSPMKGHSHVYWYRQLPEEGLKFMVYLQKENIIDESGMPKERFSAEFPKEGPSILRIQQVVRGDSAAYFCASSPLLADTQYFGPGTRLTVL.

CDR3 nucleotide sequence: TGTGCCAGCAGCTTAAGCACAGGCGCGGATGAGCAGTTCTTC. This translates into CASSLSTGADEQFF. The chain uses TRBV5-5 and TRBJ2-1, with D perhaps TRBD1 (5 bases). V was clipped by 2 bases and J by 8 bases, with 14 bases between them. The CDR3 contains 14 residues. Germline V gives CDR1 SGHKS, CDR2 YYEKEE (reference sequence).

V gene TRBV11-2 combines with J gene TRBJ1-3; unclear D gene. Germline CDR1 and CDR2: SGHAT and FQNNGV. The CDR3 has 13 residues. Trimming pared 0 bases from V and 8 bases from J, leaving 8 bases between. The CDR3 DNA sequence: TGTGCCAGCAGCTTAGATCAAGGCGACACCATATATTTT. It is translated as CASSLDQGDTIYF.

The chain couples TRBV2 to TRBJ2-3; TRBD2 matches 8 bases. Trimming took 8 bases from V and 5 from J; bases not matched to a gene: 12. Germline V lookup: CDR1 SNHLY, CDR2 FYNNEI. The CDR3 is 15 amino acids. CDR3 bases: TGTGCCAGCTCTAGGTCGGGAGGGCCGGAAGATACGCAGTATTTT. It encodes CASSRSGGPEDTQYF.

This sequence joins TRBV5-1 and TRBJ1-1; 10 bases are shared with TRBD1. This CDR3 is 15 amino acids long. Trimming at V came to 1 base and at J to 7 bases, leaving 7 bases not matched to a gene. Germline CDR1 SGHRS, CDR2 YFSETQ. The CDR3 protein is CASSLLTGGRHEAFF. The CDR3 region has the DNA TGCGCCAGCAGCTTGTTGACAGGGGGCCGCCATGAAGCTTTCTTT.

The J gene is TRBJ2-5, the V gene TRBV11-2, with 14 bases fitting TRBD2. Germline V lookup: CDR1 SGHAT, CDR2 FQNNGV. CDR3 length: 15 residues. V was pared by 5 bases and J by 5 bases, with 4 bases of the junction left unmatched. CDR3 in DNA: TGTGCCAGCAGCACGGGACTAGCGGGAGCTGAGACCCAGTACTTC. Translating gives CASSTGLAGAETQYF. The variable domain in full, with the rest retrieved from reference TRBV11-2 and TRBJ2-5, is EAGVAQSPRYKIIEKRQSVAFWCNPISGHATLYWYQQILGQGPKLLIQFQNNGVVDDSQLPKDRFSAERLKGVDSTLKIQPAKLEDSAVYLCASSTGLAGAETQYFGPGTRLLVL.

Here the CDR3 reads CASSPPAGGEAFF. The CDR3 DNA reads TGTGCCAGCTCACCACCGGCGGGCGGTGAAGCTTTCTTT. The V call is TRBV18, the J call TRBJ1-1; no definite D call. Trimming cost V 0 bases and J 7 bases, with 9 bases left between them. In germline, CDR1 is KGHSH, CDR2 LQKENI. The CDR3 has 13 amino acids.

V gene TRBV5-1 combines with J gene TRBJ2-7, with TRBD2 as a possible D gene (6 bases). This CDR3 spans 13 amino acids. V shed 2 bases and J shed 3 bases, with 9 bases lying between them. CDR1 is SGHRS, CDR2 YFSETQ, per germline. The chain's CDR3 is CASSLGTVYEQYF. The CDR3, as DNA: TGCGCCAGCAGCTTAGGGACTGTCTACGAGCAGTACTTC.

This chain links TRBV7-2 with TRBJ2-3; D not resolved. V was shortened by 1 base and J by 0 bases, with 14 bases between the two germline ends. The CDR3 runs to 17 residues. The germline CDR1 and CDR2 sequences are SGHTA and FQGNSA. CDR3 nucleotides: TGTGCCAGCAGCTTAGGCCCCGGCGGAACTAGCACAGATACGCAGTATTTT. This encodes CASSLGPGGTSTDTQYF.

The rearrangement links TRBV19 to TRBJ2-3, with D perhaps TRBD2 (5 bases). The CDR3 runs to 16 residues. V lost 5 bases and J 1 base, leaving 16 bases between the germline ends. Germline lookup yields CDR1 LNHDA and CDR2 SQIVND (reference sequence). The CDR3 here is CASSPRPKAGTDTQYF. In nucleotides, the CDR3 is TGTGCCAGTAGTCCCCGACCCAAAGCGGGCACAGATACGCAGTATTTT.

The chain has TRBV2 and TRBJ1-1, with unresolved D. Trimming cost V 5 bases and J 4 bases, with 14 bases left between them. The germline V gene has CDR1 SNHLY and CDR2 FYNNEI. The CDR3 totals 14 residues. The CDR3 region is CASSTLRTGTEAFF. The DNA for the CDR3 is TGTGCCAGCAGTACACTCAGGACTGGCACTGAAGCTTTCTTT.

V gene TRBV2 combines with J gene TRBJ1-4; maybe TRBD1 (6 bases). This CDR3 comprises 15 residues. The V end lost 5 bases, the J end lost 7 bases, and 17 bases lay between the germline ends. The germline V gene has CDR1 SNHLY and CDR2 FYNNEI. CDR3 coding DNA: TGTGCCAGCAGTCGACGAGGGGGGGCAGGTGAAAAACTGTTTTTT. Protein: CASSRRGGAGEKLFF.

The rearrangement uses TRBV25-1 and TRBJ2-1; no clear D gene. The CDR3 has 12 amino acids. V lost 7 bases to trimming and J lost 5 bases, with 9 bases between them. Per germline, CDR1 MGHDK and CDR2 SYGVNS. Here the CDR3 DNA reads TGTGCCAGCACCCATAGAGACAATGAGCAGTTCTTC. It codes for CASTHRDNEQFF.

This clone has only a few counts. This sequence joins TRBV10-3 and TRBJ1-1; D is ambiguous. CDR3 size: 11 residues. With 4 bases removed from V and 3 bases from J, the gap between germline ends came to 3 bases. Germline V gene sequence: CDR1 ENHRY, CDR2 SYGVKD. CDR3 in amino acids: CAISADTEAFF. In nucleotides, the CDR3 is TGTGCCATCAGTGCGGACACTGAAGCTTTCTTT.

The J gene is TRBJ2-7, the V gene TRBV5-1, with 9 bases lining up with TRBD1. CDR3 length: 15 residues. Germline V gives CDR1 SGHRS, CDR2 YFSETQ. The V and J ends lost 0 bases and 6 bases, in that order; junction bases with no gene match: 7. The CDR3 DNA reads as TGCGCCAGCAGCTTGGGGTACAGGGGGCGTTTCGAGCAGTACTTC. Residues: CASSLGYRGRFEQYF. The full variable domain, rest sourced from reference TRBV5-1 and TRBJ2-7, is KAGVTQTPRYLIKTRGQQVTLSCSPISGHRSVSWYQQTPGQGLQFLFEYFSETQRNKGNFPGRFSGRQFSNSRSEMNVSTLELGDSALYLCASSLGYRGRFEQYFGPGTRLTVT.

The genes are TRBV9 and TRBJ2-7, with TRBD1 as a possible D gene (5 bases). The CDR3 extends over 14 amino acids. Germline CDR1 SGDLS, CDR2 YYNGEE. Between the trimmed V and J ends, which lost 0 bases and 1 base, there was a span of 8 bases. CDR3 region: CASSVAGLSYEQYF. Here the CDR3 DNA reads TGTGCCAGCAGCGTAGCAGGGCTTTCCTACGAGCAGTACTTC.

The rearrangement joins TRBV4-3 to TRBJ2-3; D is unresolved. The CDR3 runs to 15 residues. Per the germline V gene, CDR1 is LGHNA and CDR2 is YSLEER. Trimming pared 0 bases from V and 2 bases from J, leaving 9 bases between. The CDR3, as DNA: TGCGCCAGCAGCCAAGATAGGTTGTCCACAGATACGCAGTATTTT. Translated, it gives CASSQDRLSTDTQYF.

V and J are TRBV5-6 and TRBJ2-5; 10 positions agree with TRBD2. With V trimmed by 4 bases and J by 1 base, 4 bases remained unmatched. The CDR3 loop spans 15 amino acids. In germline, CDR1 is SGHDT, CDR2 YYEEEE. The CDR3 coding sequence is TGTGCCAGCAGCGGGGGACTAGCGACCCAAGAGACCCAGTACTTC. This gives the protein CASSGGLATQETQYF.

The CDR3 spells CASSYDRGNTEAFF. The DNA for the CDR3 is TGTGCCAGCAGTTACGACAGGGGGAACACTGAAGCTTTCTTT. This chain joins TRBV6-5 and TRBJ1-1; 8 bases fit TRBD1. Germline loops: CDR1 MNHEY, CDR2 SVGAGI. The trim removed 2 bases at V and 1 base at J, leaving 0 bases unmatched. The CDR3 length is 14 residues.

DNA for the CDR3: TGTGCCAGCAGCTTAGGGGGGAGGACTAATGAAAAACTGTTTTTT. Translation: CASSLGGRTNEKLFF. V is TRBV7-2 and J is TRBJ1-4; D is perhaps TRBD1 (5 bases). The CDR3 has 15 residues. The germline V and J ends were trimmed by 1 base and 2 bases, with 8 bases remaining between them. Germline V gives CDR1 SGHTA, CDR2 FQGNSA.

The chain couples TRBV5-1 to TRBJ2-5; D gene unclear. The germline V and J ends were trimmed by 0 bases and 5 bases, with 8 bases remaining between them. The CDR3 length is 13 residues. Germline assignment: CDR1 SGHRS and CDR2 YFSETQ. CDR3 sequence: CASSLDFSETQYF. In DNA, the CDR3 is TGCGCCAGCAGCTTGGATTTCAGCGAGACCCAGTACTTC.